A selection of T cell receptor beta chains follows, all from one sample in a study of CD8 T cells in Susac syndrome. TCRdb re-called the immunoSEQ multiplex PCR reads with MiXCR, one entry per CDR3 protein. The sample holds 150,000 to 200,000 distinct CDR3 sequences, roughly 95% seen once. Sample: CD4+ T cells from PBMCs. The origin of the receptors is a human donor with Susac syndrome. The CDR3 runs from the conserved cysteine through the conserved F or W. The D gene is left open where the match is weak. The listing skips clone size in some rows; elsewhere it reads once, few, many or a size class.

clone_size	v_call	j_call	d_call	cdr3_aa	cdr3_nt
NA	TRBV3-1	TRBJ1-5	NA	CASSQAGENQPQHF	TGTGCCAGCAGCCAGGCGGGGGAGAATCAGCCCCAGCATTTT
NA	TRBV20-1	TRBJ1-1	NA	CSASHDRLNTEAFF	TGCAGTGCTAGTCACGACAGATTGAACACTGAAGCTTTCTTT
NA	TRBV7-9	TRBJ1-3	NA	CASSPGTNSGNTIYF	TGTGCCAGCAGCCCTGGGACAAACTCTGGAAACACCATATATTTT
NA	TRBV28	TRBJ2-7	TRBD1	CASSFIPGQGPYEQYF	TGTGCCAGCAGTTTCATTCCGGGACAGGGGCCCTACGAGCAGTACTTC
NA	TRBV6-1	TRBJ1-6	TRBD1	CASSARQGLGISSPLHF	TGTGCCAGCAGTGCCCGACAGGGGCTCGGTATTAGTTCACCCCTCCACTTT
NA	TRBV5-6	TRBJ2-2	TRBD2	CASSLVGLAAGELFF	TGTGCCAGCAGCCTCGTCGGACTAGCGGCCGGGGAGCTGTTTTTT
NA	TRBV4-1	TRBJ2-7	TRBD1	CASSQDTGGLYEQYF	TGCGCCAGCAGCCAAGATACAGGGGGGCTTTACGAGCAGTACTTC
once	TRBV12-3/TRBV12-4	TRBJ2-2	NA	CASSPQVNIVTGELFF	TGTGCCAGCAGTCCACAGGTGAATATCGTCACCGGGGAGCTGTTTTTT
NA	TRBV5-6	TRBJ2-4	TRBD1	CASSFGQGKNIQYF	TGTGCCAGCAGCTTCGGACAGGGGAAAAACATTCAGTACTTC
NA	TRBV6-4	TRBJ2-2	NA	CASSRDGANTGELFF	TGTGCCAGCAGCCGGGACGGAGCGAACACCGGGGAGCTGTTTTTT
NA	TRBV28	TRBJ1-1	NA	CASSSSTRNTEAFF	TGTGCCAGCAGTTCGTCGACCCGGAACACTGAAGCTTTCTTT
NA	TRBV5-6	TRBJ2-3	NA	CASSRAGTPWTDTQYF	TGTGCCAGCAGCCGAGCCGGGACACCTTGGACAGATACGCAGTATTTT
NA	TRBV7-6	TRBJ2-7	NA	CASSLLPGAYEQYF	TGTGCCAGCAGCCTATTGCCAGGGGCATACGAGCAGTACTTC
once	TRBV12-3/TRBV12-4	TRBJ1-3	NA	CASSLMPNSGNTIYF	TGTGCCAGCAGTTTAATGCCTAACTCTGGAAACACCATATATTTT
NA	TRBV12-3/TRBV12-4	TRBJ1-5	TRBD1	CASSLSHRGLGGNQPQHF	TGTGCCAGCAGTCTCTCACACAGGGGACTAGGTGGCAATCAGCCCCAGCATTTT
NA	TRBV7-7	TRBJ2-1	TRBD1	CASSLEHRGEQFF	TGTGCTAGCAGCTTAGAACACAGGGGTGAGCAGTTCTTC
NA	TRBV29-1	TRBJ2-3	TRBD1	CSADRGQGVDTQYF	TGCAGCGCCGATAGGGGACAGGGCGTAGATACGCAGTATTTT
NA	TRBV29-1	TRBJ1-1	NA	CSVDKAGWAEAFF	TGCAGCGTTGACAAGGCAGGGTGGGCTGAAGCTTTCTTT
NA	TRBV7-2	TRBJ1-5	TRBD1	CASSFTDRANQPQHF	TGTGCCAGCAGCTTCACGGACAGGGCCAATCAGCCCCAGCATTTT
NA	TRBV27	TRBJ2-3	NA	CASRGSRGDTQYF	TGTGCCAGCAGAGGTAGCCGTGGGGATACGCAGTATTTT
NA	TRBV4-1	TRBJ2-7	TRBD2	CASSRIAGGPSYEQYF	TGCGCCAGCAGCCGGATAGCGGGGGGGCCGTCCTACGAGCAGTACTTC
NA	TRBV11-2	TRBJ2-5	NA	CASSLDSWQGAETQYF	TGTGCCAGCAGCTTAGATAGTTGGCAGGGTGCAGAGACCCAGTACTTC
NA	TRBV6-5	TRBJ1-2	NA	CASALREGPYYGYTF	TGTGCCAGCGCGTTAAGGGAGGGTCCCTACTATGGCTACACCTTC
NA	TRBV12-3/TRBV12-4	TRBJ1-1	TRBD1	CASSSFYRTGVTEAFF	TGTGCCAGCAGTTCGTTTTATAGGACAGGGGTTACTGAAGCTTTCTTT
NA	TRBV4-2	TRBJ2-5	TRBD2	CASSQGRAGAETQYF	TGTGCCAGCAGCCAGGGAAGAGCGGGAGCAGAGACCCAGTACTTC
NA	TRBV20-1	TRBJ2-1	NA	CSAHGQLYNEQFF	TGCAGTGCTCACGGGCAGCTCTACAATGAGCAGTTCTTC
once	TRBV12-3/TRBV12-4	TRBJ2-3	NA	CASSFFTDTQYF	TGTGCCAGCAGTTTTTTCACAGATACGCAGTATTTT
NA	TRBV27	TRBJ1-5	NA	CASSRGGRRQAGDQPQHF	TGTGCCAGCAGTCGGGGCGGACGCCGGCAGGCCGGGGATCAGCCCCAGCATTTT
NA	TRBV29-1	TRBJ2-3	TRBD1	CSVKRTGGTDTQYF	TGCAGCGTCAAAAGGACAGGGGGCACAGATACGCAGTATTTT
NA	TRBV11-1	TRBJ2-5	TRBD2	CASSLAVGHGGGETQYF	TGTGCCAGCAGCTTAGCGGTTGGACACGGCGGGGGAGAGACCCAGTACTTC
NA	TRBV19	TRBJ2-1	NA	CASARGGAFSDEQFF	TGTGCCAGTGCCAGGGGGGGGGCCTTCAGCGATGAGCAGTTCTTC
NA	TRBV3-1	TRBJ1-1	NA	CASSQVRVVNTEAFF	TGTGCCAGCAGCCAAGTCCGGGTCGTGAACACTGAAGCTTTCTTT
once	TRBV15	TRBJ2-3	TRBD2	CATSSGYGGAGEDTQYF	TGTGCCACCAGCAGCGGCTACGGGGGGGCCGGGGAAGATACGCAGTATTTT